The source of this T cell receptor beta chain is a study of T-cell memory formation after mild COVID-19. Study details: Across donors, TCR clusters were largely donor specific. Study-level findings and limits: The finding that pre-infection memory included some responding clones suggested that cross-reactive memory joined.

From the 5' RACE reads, TCRdb called clonotypes with MiXCR, one entry per CDR3 protein. The sample has 200,000 to 300,000 distinct CDR3 sequences, roughly a sixth seen once; the top ten hold roughly a fifth. Trimming took off 7 bases at V and 5 bases at J, with 20 bases between the two ends. The CDR3 spans 15 residues. Looked up from germline, CDR1 is LNHNV and CDR2 is YYDKDF (reference sequence). On this clonotype itself: The antigen remains unidentified.

The sequencing sample was made of PBMCs or a T cell subset sorted from them (not recorded which). The V gene is TRBV15, the J gene TRBJ1-2, with D unresolved. This receptor was identified in a man between 18 and 35 years old who had mild COVID-19 (a few samples of this study predate the infection). Cell type and time point are not known. CDR3 loop: CATTDTGLLEYGYTF. CDR3 bases: TGTGCCACCACCGACACGGGCCTTTTGGAGTATGGCTACACCTTC.